The next 27 T cell receptor beta chains were all read from a single sample in a study of shared clonotypes between healthy human individuals. Produced via immunoSEQ multiplex PCR; TCRdb's table is partial and in-frame only. The sample has approximately 500,000 clones; roughly 95% are singletons. Sequencing was done on a sample of naive CD4+ T cells sorted from blood. Subset given: CD45RA+ positively selected. The receptors were gathered from a woman under 40 in good health.

The rearrangement uses TRBV25-1 and TRBJ1-2; the match to TRBD1 covers 9 bases. Germline V gene data show CDR1 as MGHDK and CDR2 as SYGVNS. Germline trimming cut 6 bases from V and 3 bases from J; bases unmatched to any gene: 5. CDR3 size: 14 residues. The CDR3 is CASRDDRGDYGYTF. The CDR3 nucleotides read TGTGCCAGCAGAGACGACAGGGGGGACTATGGCTACACCTTC.

The chain joins TRBV5-4 to TRBJ2-7, with no clear D. The CDR3 is 13 residues long. Trimming left V 4 bases short and J 6 bases short, with 14 bases between. Per germline, CDR1 SGHNT and CDR2 YYREEE (reference sequence). The CDR3 sequence: CASSQDRSSEQYF. The DNA for the CDR3 is TGTGCCAGCAGCCAAGATCGCAGCTCCGAGCAGTACTTC. Together with reference TRBV5-4 and TRBJ2-7, the CDR3 gives the full variable domain: ETGVTQSPTHLIKTRGQQVTLRCSSQSGHNTVSWYQQALGQGPQFIFQYYREEENGRGNFPPRFSGLQFPNYSSELNVNALELDDSALYLCASSQDRSSEQYFGPGTRLTVT.

The chain is built from TRBV2 and TRBJ1-1; D not resolved. The CDR3 has 13 amino acids. Germline V CDR1 and CDR2: SNHLY, FYNNEI. V shed 11 bases and J shed 1 base, with 14 bases lying between them. The chain's CDR3 is CAGEGTANTEAFF. The DNA for the CDR3 is TGTGCCGGAGAGGGTACAGCGAACACTGAAGCTTTCTTT.

The chain employs TRBV6-6 and TRBJ1-4; 7 bases align to TRBD1. V lost 6 bases, J lost 7 bases, and 11 bases stayed unmatched. Germline values: CDR1 MNHNY, CDR2 SVGAGI (reference sequence). The CDR3 extends over 15 amino acids. CDR3 protein: CASSQTRGRFEKLFF. The CDR3, as DNA: TGTGCCAGCAGCCAGACCAGGGGGAGGTTTGAAAAACTGTTTTTT.

V and J are TRBV10-3 and TRBJ2-2; a weak D match, TRBD2 (6 bases). Germline CDR1 reads ENHRY; CDR2 reads SYGVKD. Trimming shortened V by 7 bases and J by 3 bases, and 15 bases separated the two germline ends. The CDR3 is made up of 15 amino acids. The DNA for the CDR3 is TGTGCCATCACCGGAGGGGCCGTAGACACCGGGGAGCTGTTTTTT. Its translation: CAITGGAVDTGELFF.

J is TRBJ1-1 and V is TRBV11-3; D gene unclear. Between the trimmed V and J ends, which lost 5 bases and 1 base, there was a span of 8 bases. The CDR3 spans 13 residues. In germline, CDR1 is SGHNT, CDR2 YENEEA. The CDR3 nucleotides read TGTGCCAGCAGCCAATTTAGGAACACTGAAGCTTTCTTT. It translates to CASSQFRNTEAFF.

This clone was recorded once. The chain carries TRBV6-5 and TRBJ1-4; 7 bases fit TRBD1. This CDR3 has 13 residues. After removal of 5 bases from V and 8 bases from J, the junction contained 5 bases not matched to a gene. Germline loops: CDR1 MNHEY, CDR2 SVGAGI. CDR3 sequence (DNA): TGTGCCAGCAGTGCTGGACAGGCAGAAAAACTGTTTTTT. It encodes CASSAGQAEKLFF.

J is TRBJ1-2 and V is TRBV28; maybe TRBD1 (5 bases). With 7 bases removed from V and 10 bases from J, the gap between germline ends came to 16 bases. In germline, CDR1 is MDHEN, CDR2 SYDVKM. This CDR3 region has 12 residues. The CDR3 protein is CASITGGGAYTF. The CDR3 nucleotides read TGTGCCAGCATAACGGGCGGGGGAGCCTACACCTTC.

The chain is built from TRBV29-1 and TRBJ2-7; 9 nucleotides align to TRBD1. The V gene end was trimmed by 5 bases and the J gene end by 7 bases; junction bases not matched to a gene: 15. Germline V gene sequence: CDR1 SQVTM, CDR2 ANQGSEA. This CDR3 region has 15 residues. Written as DNA, the CDR3 is TGCAGCGTTATACCGACAGGGGGGCACGGGTTGGAGCAGTACTTC. Encoded protein: CSVIPTGGHGLEQYF.

This clone was picked up one time. The genes are TRBV10-3 and TRBJ1-1; D is perhaps TRBD1 (6 bases). Germline assignment: CDR1 ENHRY and CDR2 SYGVKD. This CDR3 contains 14 residues. The V gene lost 0 bases and the J gene lost 11 bases, with 16 bases spanning the gap. The CDR3 sequence is CAISESEGVGPAFF. The CDR3 region has the DNA TGTGCCATCAGTGAGTCAGAGGGGGTGGGACCGGCTTTCTTT.

With respect to this clone: One junction end disagrees with the germline gene, perhaps due to a read error. The chain combines TRBV19 with TRBJ2-3, with 13 bases aligning to TRBD2. In germline, CDR1 is LNHDA, CDR2 SQIVND (reference sequence). The length of the CDR3 is 15 residues. DNA for the CDR3: TGCGCCAGTAGTATCGGGACTAGCGGGATCGATACGCAGTATTTT. Translation gives CASSIGTSGIDTQYF.

This rearrangement joins TRBV6-4 to TRBJ2-7; D ambiguous. The CDR3 sequence is 15 residues long. V was pared by 6 bases and J by 1 base, with 16 bases between. From germline, CDR1 is MRHNA and CDR2 SNTAGT. CDR3: CASRREATNSYEQYF. DNA of the CDR3: TGTGCCAGCAGGCGAGAGGCGACAAATTCCTACGAGCAGTACTTC.

The gene calls are TRBV13 and TRBJ2-5; TRBD1 agrees at 9 bases. The J call is in doubt because the DNA end fits TRBJ2-7 better. The CDR3 is 14 amino acids. Germline V CDR1 and CDR2: PRHDT, FYEKMQ (reference sequence). CDR3 coding DNA: TGTGCCAGCAGCTTCCGGGACAGGGTCTACGAGCAGTACTTC. Translated, it gives CASSFRDRVYEQYF.

The chain is built from TRBV5-1 and TRBJ1-6; maybe TRBD1 (6 bases). CDR1 and CDR2 (germline): SGHRS, YFSETQ. V was pared by 4 bases and J by 7 bases, with 15 bases between. The CDR3 consists of 15 residues. CDR3 bases: TGCGCCAGCAGCCCGGCTGGGGACAAGAATTCACCCCTCCACTTT. It is translated as CASSPAGDKNSPLHF. The variable domain in full, completed from reference TRBV5-1 and TRBJ1-6, reads KAGVTQTPRYLIKTRGQQVTLSCSPISGHRSVSWYQQTPGQGLQFLFEYFSETQRNKGNFPGRFSGRQFSNSRSEMNVSTLELGDSALYLCASSPAGDKNSPLHFGNGTRLTVT.

This clone has just one count. J is TRBJ1-1 and V is TRBV6-5; no definite D call. With 4 bases removed from V and 1 base from J, the gap between germline ends came to 10 bases. The germline V gene has CDR1 MNHEY and CDR2 SVGAGI. The CDR3 loop spans 14 amino acids. This chain's CDR3 is CASSLNRENTEAFF. For the CDR3, the DNA is TGTGCCAGCAGTTTAAACCGGGAGAACACTGAAGCTTTCTTT.

This chain joins TRBV7-9 and TRBJ2-1; no reliable D call. The germline V gene has CDR1 SEHNR and CDR2 FQNEAQ (reference sequence). V lost 4 bases, J lost 0 bases, and 10 bases lay in between. The CDR3 length is 15 residues. DNA of the CDR3: TGTGCCAGCAGCTGGGCGGCGAGCTCCTACAATGAGCAGTTCTTC. Translated, it gives CASSWAASSYNEQFF. The whole variable domain, filled in from reference TRBV7-9 and TRBJ2-1, reads DTGVSQNPRHKITKRGQNVTFRCDPISEHNRLYWYRQTLGQGPEFLTYFQNEAQLEKSRLLSDRFSAERPKGSFSTLEIQRTEQGDSAMYLCASSWAASSYNEQFFGPGTRLTVL.

The J gene is TRBJ1-2, the V gene TRBV5-1, with D maybe TRBD1 (5 bases). The CDR3 is made up of 14 amino acids. Per the germline V gene, CDR1 is SGHRS and CDR2 is YFSETQ. Trimming removed 4 bases at V and 5 bases at J, with 15 bases between. For the CDR3, the DNA is TGCGCCAGCAGCGACCACCGGGACGGTTATGGCTACACCTTC. Translated: CASSDHRDGYGYTF.

In the case of this clone: The same CDR3 can be traced to other DNA sequences in this sample. DNA of the CDR3: TGTGCCAGCAGTCCTGGGGGCTCTGGGGCCAACGTCCTGACTTTC. The encoded protein is CASSPGGSGANVLTF. This chain joins TRBV28 and TRBJ2-6; D could derive from TRBD1 or TRBD2 (5 bases each). Germline-derived CDR1 and CDR2 are MDHEN and SYDVKM. The CDR3 sequence is 15 residues long. V was cut by 5 bases and J by 0 bases, with 8 bases left in between.

V usage is TRBV10-2 and J usage is TRBJ2-3; 9 nucleotides line up with TRBD2. Looked up from germline, CDR1 is WSHSY and CDR2 is SAAADI. V shed 7 bases and J 4 bases; nucleotides not matched to a gene: 6. The CDR3 has 14 residues. In nucleotides, the CDR3 is TGCGCCAGCAAGGTAGCGGGAGTCGCAGATACGCAGTATTTT. It translates to CASKVAGVADTQYF.

The table lists this clone with a count of one. This chain joins TRBV7-8 and TRBJ2-1; TRBD1 or TRBD2 may be the D gene (5 bases each). There are 15 residues in the CDR3. The germline V gene has CDR1 SGHVS and CDR2 FQNEAQ. Trimming pared 1 base from V and 3 bases from J, leaving 10 bases between. CDR3 nucleotide sequence: TGTGCCAGCAGCTTAGTTAGGGGAGTCTACAATGAGCAGTTCTTC. It codes for CASSLVRGVYNEQFF.

This chain joins TRBV28 and TRBJ1-1; no firm D call. Trimming removed 5 bases from V and 2 bases from J, with 21 bases in between. CDR1 and CDR2 from the germline V gene are MDHEN and SYDVKM. The CDR3 has 17 amino acids. The CDR3 is CASSNTRFDGGNTEAFF. Written as DNA, the CDR3 is TGTGCCAGCAGTAATACCCGCTTCGATGGAGGTAACACTGAAGCTTTCTTT.

A remark on this clone: Germline and junction disagree at one end, which may indicate a read error. Written as DNA, the CDR3 is TGTGCCAGTAGTTTAGAACAGCTTGGAAGGTCTGGGGCCAACGTCCTGACTTTC. It codes for CASSLEQLGRSGANVLTF. This chain links TRBV19 with TRBJ2-6; D is undetermined. This CDR3 is built from 18 residues. Germline V lookup: CDR1 LNHDA, CDR2 SQIVND (reference sequence).

V is TRBV11-2 and J is TRBJ2-3, with TRBD2 identical over 7 bases. Germline trimming cut 8 bases from V and 1 base from J; bases unmatched to any gene: 6. The length of the CDR3 is 14 residues. Per germline, CDR1 SGHAT and CDR2 FQNNGV. The DNA of the CDR3 is TGTGCCAGCGCACCTGGGGGGGGCACAGATACGCAGTATTTT. It encodes CASAPGGGTDTQYF.

The chain uses TRBV10-3 and TRBJ2-7; perhaps TRBD1 as D (6 bases). Germline V gives CDR1 ENHRY, CDR2 SYGVKD. Trimming stripped 5 bases from V and 2 bases from J, with 13 bases between. The CDR3 has 14 residues. The CDR3 spells CAISLDRNPYEQYF. CDR3 DNA sequence: TGTGCCATCAGTTTAGACAGGAACCCCTACGAGCAGTACTTC.

DNA for the CDR3: TGTGCCAGCTCACCACCGGCAAGGATAAACTACGAGCAGTACTTC. Translating it yields CASSPPARINYEQYF. This chain links TRBV18 with TRBJ2-7; D is unclear. The CDR3 covers 15 residues. With 0 bases removed from V and 3 bases from J, the gap between germline ends came to 12 bases. Germline V gene sequence: CDR1 KGHSH, CDR2 LQKENI.

The chain is built from TRBV6-1 and TRBJ2-1; D might be TRBD1 (5 bases). Germline values: CDR1 MNHNS, CDR2 SASEGT. The CDR3 sequence is 11 residues long. V lost 7 bases, J lost 8 bases, and 9 bases lay in between. CDR3 region: CASKRGDEQFF. The CDR3 DNA reads TGTGCCAGCAAAAGGGGTGATGAGCAGTTCTTC.

This sequence joins TRBV11-3 and TRBJ2-1, with a tentative D call TRBD2 (5 bases). The CDR3 is made up of 14 amino acids. Germline V gene data show CDR1 as SGHNT and CDR2 as YENEEA. Trimming pared 3 bases from V and 7 bases from J, leaving 13 bases between. CDR3 bases: TGTGCCAGCAGCTTTTGGCGGACTGGGAATGAGCAGTTCTTC. This encodes CASSFWRTGNEQFF. Together with reference TRBV11-3 and TRBJ2-1, the CDR3 gives the full variable domain: EAGVVQSPRYKIIEKKQPVAFWCNPISGHNTLYWYLQNLGQGPELLIRYENEEAVDDSQLPKDRFSAERLKGVDSTLKIQPAELGDSAVYLCASSFWRTGNEQFFGPGTRLTVL.